The TCR beta chain under discussion was sequenced for a study of PD-1 blockade in classical Hodgkin lymphoma. The study, taken as a whole, reports: Baseline diversity resembling that of newly diagnosed patients was seen in complete responders. The study reported lower baseline TCR diversity in newly diagnosed patients than in healthy donors.

The assay was immunoSEQ multiplex PCR, and TCRdb's table has in-frame clones only and misses some. The profile shows some 20,000 clones, 88% of them singletons. The time point is: cycle 4 day 1 (C4D1), after less than 7 weeks of nivolumab. Every patient experienced relapse after autologous stem cell transplantation, and brentuximab vedotin exposure varied. Through magnetic negative selection, CD8+ T cells were separated from PBMCs that had been thawed. Reported best responses ranged across complete response, partial response or progressive disease. With 0 bases clipped from V and 3 bases from J, the junction kept 11 bases outside the gene matches. The CDR3 totals 17 residues. Germline CDR1 is MNHNS and CDR2 is SASEGT. As for this clone: Its antigen is not known.

The rearrangement joins TRBV6-1 to TRBJ2-7, with 7 bases that match TRBD2. This clonotype was sampled from a human donor with classical Hodgkin lymphoma. The sample consisted of CD8+ T cells from blood, taken before the fourth cycle of nivolumab. The CDR3 DNA sequence: TGTGCCAGCAGTGAAGCGCGGCTAGCGGCTAAAGTCTACGAGCAGTACTTC. This gives the protein CASSEARLAAKVYEQYF.